This T cell receptor (beta chain) was observed in a study of cytomegalovirus exposure and HLA in healthy donors. The primer mix had 60 Vbeta and 13 Jbeta primers. Sequenced by immunoSEQ multiplex PCR; TCRdb stores in-frame clones only, minus some. The sample contains 110,000 to 150,000 clones, more than 9.5% of which appear only once. The V end was cut by 10 bases, the J end by 6 bases, with 13 bases between. CDR3 length equals 12 residues. Germline-derived CDR1 and CDR2 are MDHEN and SYDVKM. General study findings and limits: Of the V segments, some could not be distinguished, including TRBV6-2 and TRBV6-3, and were excluded. Near-uniform donor sequencing depth was presumed by presence/absence analyses.

This clone was observed a few times. The antigen remains undetermined. This sequence was found in a man in his fifties or sixties in good health and CMV-seronegative. Sequences were obtained from PBMCs. The rearrangement uses TRBV28 and TRBJ1-5, with a possible D match to TRBD1 (5 bases). The CDR3 coding sequence is TGTGCCACCACAGGAGGGAGTCAGCCCCAGCATTTT. Amino acid sequence: CATTGGSQPQHF. The complete variable domain, with remaining parts taken from reference TRBV28 and TRBJ1-5, reads DVKVTQSSRYLVKRTGEKVFLECVQDMDHENMFWYRQDPGLGLRLIYFSYDVKMKEKGDIPEGYSVSREKKERFSLILESASTNQTSMYLCATTGGSQPQHFGDGTRLSIL.